The clone carrying this TCR beta chain was counted many times. No antigen is known for it. This entry comes from a study of Graves' ophthalmopathy and Graves' hyperthyroidism. Regarding the study as a whole: The model flagged ophthalmopathy progression at around 70% sensitivity and around 72% specificity.

The CDR3 extends over 11 amino acids. V lost 2 bases, J lost 4 bases, and 6 bases lay in between. Germline CDR1 is GTSNPN and CDR2 is SVGIG (reference sequence). As the template, RNA transcripts were used to amplify TCR beta CDR3 regions. The library came from an HTBI-primed first-round RT-PCR and a second-round multiplex PCR. TCRdb reprocessed the multiplex PCR reads via MiXCR and lists one record per CDR3 protein. The sample yields hundreds of thousands of distinct CDR3 sequences, about a fifth seen once. The receptor was derived from a woman in her late teens or twenties with stable Graves' hyperthyroidism. Some clones in this sample may be carry-over from other donors' samples. This chain connects TRBV30 to TRBJ2-7, with no clear D. The sequenced sample consisted of peripheral blood. The DNA for the CDR3 is TGTGCCTGGAGTTCGATTTACGAGCAGTACTTC. Protein: CAWSSIYEQYF.